This T cell receptor (beta chain) came from a study of blood T cells in healthy people across ages. With a J-beta primer mix and a sample-barcoded 5' primer, a second PCR ran about 6 to 11 cycles. Every sample gave at least 3 million paired-end reads containing CDR3. Using its own MiXCR run on the 5' RACE reads, TCRdb lists one record per CDR3 protein. The sample lists hundreds of thousands of distinct CDR3 sequences; 58% were seen once. General study findings and limits: Greater diversity and more naive CD4+ cells were seen in long-lived donors than in aged donors.

Comments on this clonotype: Its antigen is undetermined.

In germline, CDR1 is SGHRS, CDR2 YFSETQ. The CDR3 is 15 residues long. V trimming: 5 bases; J trimming: 0 bases; junction bases outside the gene matches: 5. Sequencing was done on a sample of blood. The TCR was taken from a man in his fifties or sixties in good health. The V and J genes are TRBV5-1 and TRBJ2-3; 8 bases are a match to TRBD1. The DNA for the CDR3 is TGCGCCAGCAGAAGACAGGGGATGAGCACAGATACGCAGTATTTT. Its protein product is CASRRQGMSTDTQYF.